What follows are 30 T cell receptor beta chains derived from one specimen sequenced in a study of T cell responses to AZD1222 COVID-19 vaccine. TCRdb keeps only in-frame clones here, not all; method: immunoSEQ multiplex PCR. Here the sample spans 110,000 to 150,000 clones, more than 85% being singletons. The material sequenced was peripheral blood, taken after recovery from COVID-19. Receptor source: an adult who had recovered from COVID-19.

The gene calls are TRBV7-9 and TRBJ1-1; D uncertain. The V gene's germline CDR1 is SEHNR and CDR2 FQNEAQ (reference sequence). V lost 5 bases to trimming and J lost 1 base, with 8 bases between them. The CDR3 is 13 residues long. CDR3 sequence: CASSPQANTEAFF. CDR3 nucleotides: TGTGCCAGCAGCCCGCAGGCGAACACTGAAGCTTTCTTT.

The chain is built from TRBV3-1 (or the pseudogene TRBV3-2) and TRBJ1-5; TRBD1 matches 7 bases. Germline V gene lookup returns CDR1 LGHDT and CDR2 YNNKEL (reference sequence). The CDR3 spans 16 residues. V lost 0 bases and J lost 6; bases outside the gene matches: 8. CDR3 sequence (DNA): TGTGCCAGCAGCCAAGAGGGAGGGGGCAGTGGTCAGCCCCAGCATTTT. It encodes CASSQEGGGSGQPQHF.

V gene TRBV28 combines with J gene TRBJ2-7; D remains ambiguous. Germline V gene data show CDR1 as MDHEN and CDR2 as SYDVKM. V dropped 2 bases and J dropped 2 bases, with 7 bases sitting between them. CDR3 size: 13 residues. The CDR3 nucleotides are TGTGCCAGCAGTTTACACGGTACCTACGAGCAGTACTTC. This translates into CASSLHGTYEQYF.

The J gene is TRBJ2-2, the V gene TRBV19, with D maybe TRBD1 (6 bases). Germline V gene lookup returns CDR1 LNHDA and CDR2 SQIVND (reference sequence). The CDR3 runs 15 residues. Trimming removed 5 bases from V and 3 bases from J, with 13 bases in between. The CDR3 bases are TGTGCCAGTAGTGATCCAGGGGCTTACACCGGGGAGCTGTTTTTT. Its translation: CASSDPGAYTGELFF. Variable domain in full (rest from reference TRBV19 and TRBJ2-2): DGGITQSPKYLFRKEGQNVTLSCEQNLNHDAMYWYRQDPGQGLRLIYYSQIVNDFQKGDIAEGYSVSREKKESFPLTVTSAQKNPTAFYLCASSDPGAYTGELFFGEGSRLTVL.

The chain employs TRBV18 and TRBJ1-5; weak D call: TRBD1 (6 bases). This CDR3 is built from 14 residues. The germline V gene encodes CDR1 KGHSH and CDR2 LQKENI. The V end lost 3 bases, the J end lost 2 bases, and 8 bases lay between the germline ends. In nucleotides, the CDR3 is TGTGCCAGCTCACCGGCAGGGGGCAATCAGCCCCAGCATTTT. Residues: CASSPAGGNQPQHF.

This chain joins TRBV7-9 and TRBJ1-4, with D possibly TRBD1 on 5 matching bases. V lost 2 bases and J lost 8, with 12 bases in between. Germline CDR1 and CDR2: SEHNR and FQNEAQ (reference sequence). The CDR3 extends over 14 amino acids. The CDR3 reads CASSLSGEGEKLFF. As DNA, the CDR3 is TGTGCCAGCAGCTTATCTGGTGAGGGGGAAAAACTGTTTTTT.

CDR3 amino acids: CASSLWGTSASYEQYF. The CDR3 DNA reads TGTGCCAGCAGTTTATGGGGGACTAGCGCTTCCTACGAGCAGTACTTC. The chain has TRBV28 and TRBJ2-7, with 10 bases aligning to TRBD2. V dropped 0 bases and J dropped 1; count of bases not matched to a gene: 3. Germline V gives CDR1 MDHEN, CDR2 SYDVKM. The CDR3 spans 16 residues.

This chain uses TRBV28 with TRBJ1-1; D remains unclear. Trimming shortened V by 3 bases and J by 0 bases, and 14 bases separated the two germline ends. Germline V gene data show CDR1 as MDHEN and CDR2 as SYDVKM. The CDR3 is made up of 16 amino acids. CDR3 bases: TGTGCCAGCAGTTTCGACCGGGCCAAAATGAACACTGAAGCTTTCTTT. Protein product: CASSFDRAKMNTEAFF.

The chain links TRBV15 to TRBJ2-5, with 7 nucleotides matching TRBD2. This CDR3 region has 17 residues. The germline V gene has CDR1 LNHNV and CDR2 YYDKDF (reference sequence). V lost 3 bases, J lost 1 base, and 11 bases stayed unmatched. CDR3 DNA sequence: TGTGCCACCAGCAGTAAACTGTTAAGCGGGACCCAAGAGACCCAGTACTTC. Translated: CATSSKLLSGTQETQYF.

This chain connects TRBV4-2 to TRBJ2-1; D not certain. The V gene's germline CDR1 is LGHNA and CDR2 YNFKEQ. This CDR3 region has 13 residues. V lost 0 bases and J 8 bases, leaving 8 bases between the germline ends. CDR3: CASSQESLYEQFF. The CDR3 region has the DNA TGTGCCAGCAGCCAAGAATCCCTGTATGAGCAGTTCTTC.

This rearrangement joins TRBV5-1 to TRBJ1-5; D is perhaps TRBD1 (6 bases). The CDR3 runs to 15 residues. The V end lost 4 bases, the J end lost 4 bases, and 15 bases lay between the germline ends. Per germline, CDR1 SGHRS and CDR2 YFSETQ. The CDR3, as DNA: TGCGCCAGCAGCCCCTCGGGGGCAGGTAATCAGCCCCAGCATTTT. As protein: CASSPSGAGNQPQHF.

This chain connects TRBV10-1 to TRBJ1-5, with unresolved D. The CDR3 consists of 13 residues. Per germline, CDR1 WNHNN and CDR2 SYGVQD (reference sequence). Trimming took off 0 bases at V and 5 bases at J, with 5 bases between the two ends. The chain's CDR3 is CASSESGYQPQHF. In DNA, the CDR3 is TGCGCCAGCAGTGAGTCTGGGTATCAGCCCCAGCATTTT.

J is TRBJ1-1 and V is TRBV5-1; D remains ambiguous. This CDR3 has 12 residues. Looked up from germline, CDR1 is SGHRS and CDR2 is YFSETQ. V lost 4 bases to trimming and J lost 8 bases, with 12 bases between them. CDR3: CASSANRAEAFF. Here the CDR3 DNA reads TGCGCCAGCAGCGCCAACCGGGCAGAAGCTTTCTTT.

V usage is TRBV18 and J usage is TRBJ1-5, with D possibly matching TRBD1 (5 bases). This CDR3 spans 15 amino acids. CDR1 KGHSH and CDR2 LQKENI come from the germline V gene. V shed 4 bases and J shed 0 bases, with 10 bases lying between them. CDR3 nucleotide sequence: TGTGCCAGCTCACTCGACAGCTCTAGCAATCAGCCCCAGCATTTT. Amino acids: CASSLDSSSNQPQHF.

This chain connects TRBV11-2 to TRBJ1-2; no clear D. The germline gives CDR1 SGHAT, CDR2 FQNNGV. V was clipped by 5 bases and J by 0 bases, with 13 bases between them. This CDR3 has 15 residues. The DNA of the CDR3 is TGTGCCAGCAGCCCCCGACAAGCCGCTAACTATGGCTACACCTTC. This codes for CASSPRQAANYGYTF.

This chain links TRBV7-2 with TRBJ1-1; D gene uncertain. Trimming removed 2 bases at V and 2 bases at J, with 12 bases between. CDR1 is SGHTA and CDR2 is FQGNSA in the germline V gene. The length of the CDR3 is 15 residues. The CDR3 is CASSLNGGINTEAFF. As DNA, the CDR3 is TGTGCCAGCAGCTTAAACGGCGGCATTAACACTGAAGCTTTCTTT.

This chain connects TRBV7-9 to TRBJ1-1; TRBD1 is a possible D gene (5 bases). CDR3 size: 13 residues. V was clipped by 5 bases and J by 4 bases, with 11 bases between them. Germline loops: CDR1 SEHNR, CDR2 FQNEAQ (reference sequence). In DNA form, the CDR3 reads TGTGCCAGCAGCCACGCGGGGGTCACTGAAGCTTTCTTT. It translates to CASSHAGVTEAFF.

V usage is TRBV30 and J usage is TRBJ1-6; 10 bases match TRBD1. The CDR3 extends over 14 amino acids. The V gene end was trimmed by 5 bases and the J gene end by 5 bases; junction bases not matched to a gene: 3. Looked up from germline, CDR1 is GTSNPN and CDR2 is SVGIG (reference sequence). Here the CDR3 reads CAWRQGADNSPLHF. CDR3 nucleotide sequence: TGTGCCTGGCGACAGGGGGCCGATAATTCACCCCTCCACTTT. The variable domain in full, completed from reference TRBV30 and TRBJ1-6, reads SQTIHQWPATLVQPVGSPLSLECTVEGTSNPNLYWYRQAAGRGLQLLFYSVGIGQISSEVPQNLSASRPQDRQFILSSKKLLLSDSGFYLCAWRQGADNSPLHFGNGTRLTVT.

The chain employs TRBV7-9 and TRBJ2-3, with no clear D. The CDR3 loop spans 15 amino acids. V dropped 1 base and J dropped 0 bases, with 8 bases sitting between them. Germline values: CDR1 SEHNR, CDR2 FQNEAQ (reference sequence). DNA of the CDR3: TGTGCCAGCAGCTTAGGCTTAGCTAGCACAGATACGCAGTATTTT. Its protein product is CASSLGLASTDTQYF.

This sequence joins TRBV28 and TRBJ2-7; D gene unclear. The CDR3 runs to 15 residues. Trimming pared 1 base from V and 7 bases from J, leaving 17 bases between. Germline CDR1 is MDHEN and CDR2 is SYDVKM. CDR3 coding DNA: TGTGCCAGCAGTTTATCCCCCCCGTGGGGTGATGAGCAGTACTTC. This sequence encodes CASSLSPPWGDEQYF.

The rearrangement links TRBV10-1 to TRBJ2-7; 10 bases agree with TRBD1. V lost 3 bases and J lost 6; bases outside the gene matches: 5. CDR3 length: 14 residues. CDR1 is WNHNN, CDR2 SYGVQD, per germline (reference sequence). CDR3 in DNA: TGCGCCAGCAGTGAAGAGACAGGGGGCGGCGAGCAGTACTTC. Translating it yields CASSEETGGGEQYF.

The J gene is TRBJ1-6, the V gene TRBV27, with 10 positions matching TRBD1. The V and J ends lost 7 bases and 10 bases, in that order; junction bases with no gene match: 16. From germline, CDR1 is MNHEY and CDR2 SMNVEV (reference sequence). The CDR3 sequence is 17 residues long. The CDR3 region is CASKPGTGAYIGSPLHF. The DNA for the CDR3 is TGTGCCAGCAAGCCCGGGACAGGGGCCTATATTGGGTCACCCCTCCACTTT.

The V and J genes are TRBV5-1 and TRBJ1-1; 8 bases align to TRBD1. The germline CDR1 and CDR2 sequences are SGHRS and YFSETQ. With 4 bases clipped from V and 0 bases from J, the junction kept 23 bases outside the gene matches. The CDR3 has 21 residues. CDR3 DNA sequence: TGCGCCAGCAGCCCCTACCAGACAGGGGTGTCGCGGGTTCCCCTGAACACTGAAGCTTTCTTT. Its protein product is CASSPYQTGVSRVPLNTEAFF.

V is TRBV3-1 (or the pseudogene TRBV3-2) and J is TRBJ2-3; D gene uncertain. Germline CDR1 is LGHDT and CDR2 is YNNKEL (reference sequence). CDR3 length: 18 amino acids. Trimming removed 2 bases at V and 0 bases at J, with 18 bases between. The CDR3 DNA reads TGTGCCAGCAGCCAAATAGAGAATAATAAGTCTAGCACAGATACGCAGTATTTT. Translation gives CASSQIENNKSSTDTQYF.

V is TRBV6-5 and J is TRBJ2-7; D is uncertain. V shed 7 bases and J shed 0 bases, with 4 bases lying between them. Germline CDR1 reads MNHEY; CDR2 reads SVGAGI. The CDR3 length is 11 residues. CDR3 in DNA: TGTGCCAGCACGGCCTCCTACGAGCAGTACTTC. It is translated as CASTASYEQYF.

The chain is built from TRBV6-2 or TRBV6-3 and TRBJ2-7, with TRBD2 identical over 11 bases. Trimming cost V 4 bases and J 2 bases; bases outside gene matches: 7. The germline V gene encodes CDR1 MNHEY and CDR2 SVGEGT. This CDR3 is built from 16 residues. CDR3 in DNA: TGTGCCAGCAGTTGGTCCCCGGGACTAGCGGCCTACGAGCAGTACTTC. Translation: CASSWSPGLAAYEQYF.

The chain recombines TRBV5-4 with TRBJ1-1; unclear D gene. CDR1 SGHNT and CDR2 YYREEE come from the germline V gene (reference sequence). The CDR3 runs to 14 residues. Trimming left V 0 bases short and J 4 bases short, with 10 bases between. In DNA form, the CDR3 reads TGTGCCAGCAGCTTGGATTGGCGGCTCACTGAAGCTTTCTTT. Its protein product is CASSLDWRLTEAFF.

The chain uses TRBV5-3 and TRBJ2-5, with D possibly TRBD1 on 6 matching bases. Being an ORF, TRBV5-3 has a function that is uncertain. The CDR3 loop spans 16 amino acids. Trimming removed 4 bases from V and 1 base from J, with 17 bases in between. The CDR3, as DNA: TGTGCCAGAAGCCGGGGTCGTACAGGGATCCAAGAGACCCAGTACTTC. It is translated as CARSRGRTGIQETQYF.

This clone was recorded a few times. The V gene is TRBV4-1, the J gene TRBJ1-6, with TRBD1 as a possible D gene (5 bases). V lost 0 bases and J 7 bases, leaving 10 bases between the germline ends. The CDR3 consists of 15 residues. CDR1 MGHRA and CDR2 YSYEKL come from the germline V gene. The CDR3 loop reads CASSQERGRNSPLHF. The CDR3 region has the DNA TGCGCCAGCAGCCAAGAAAGGGGCCGGAATTCACCCCTCCACTTT.

This clone came up once. The rearrangement joins TRBV9 to TRBJ1-3; no firm D call. The CDR3 is 14 residues long. Germline V gene sequence: CDR1 SGDLS, CDR2 YYNGEE. Trimming cost V 0 bases and J 0 bases, with 4 bases left between them. In nucleotides, the CDR3 is TGTGCCAGCAGCGTAGTGGGCTCTGGAAACACCATATATTTT. It is translated as CASSVVGSGNTIYF. Combining the CDR3 with reference TRBV9 and TRBJ1-3 gives the whole variable domain DSGVTQTPKHLITATGQRVTLRCSPRSGDLSVYWYQQSLDQGLQFLIQYYNGEERAKGNILERFSAQQFPDLHSELNLSSLELGDSALYFCASSVVGSGNTIYFGEGSWLTVV.